The clone carrying this T cell receptor (beta chain) counts as medium-sized. Its specificity is unknown. TCRdb passed the reads through MiXCR, listing each CDR3 protein once. The sample includes over 120,000 distinct CDR3 sequences, over 25% of them seen just once. The sample originates from a study of T cell repertoires in cytomegalovirus infection. Broader study findings: Dominating the ex vivo response were TCR beta clonotypes that were CMV-specific and HLA-C-restricted.

The receptor was isolated from a human donor in good health (CMV status not recorded). Some clones in this sample may be carry-over from other donors' samples. Source: CD8+ T cells from cultured PBMCs, taken from culture after CMV antigen stimulation.

The CDR3 DNA reads as TGTGCCAGCAGCCTCATAAACACTGAAGCTTTCTTT. Translating gives CASSLINTEAFF. V and J are TRBV7-9 and TRBJ1-1; D is unclear. With 5 bases removed from V and 2 bases from J, the gap between germline ends came to 6 bases. The CDR3 consists of 12 residues. From germline, CDR1 is SEHNR and CDR2 FQNEAQ (reference sequence).